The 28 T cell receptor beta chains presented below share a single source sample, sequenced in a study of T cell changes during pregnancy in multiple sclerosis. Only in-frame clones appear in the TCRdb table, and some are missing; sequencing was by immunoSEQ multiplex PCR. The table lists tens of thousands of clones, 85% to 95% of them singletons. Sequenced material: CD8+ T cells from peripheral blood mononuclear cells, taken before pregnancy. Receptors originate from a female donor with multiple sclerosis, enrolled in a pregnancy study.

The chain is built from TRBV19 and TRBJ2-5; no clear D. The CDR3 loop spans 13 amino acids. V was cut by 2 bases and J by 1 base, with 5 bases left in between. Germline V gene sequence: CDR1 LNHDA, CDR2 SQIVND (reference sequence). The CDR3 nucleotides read TGTGCCAGTAGTATACAGTTCCAAGAGACCCAGTACTTC. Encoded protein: CASSIQFQETQYF.

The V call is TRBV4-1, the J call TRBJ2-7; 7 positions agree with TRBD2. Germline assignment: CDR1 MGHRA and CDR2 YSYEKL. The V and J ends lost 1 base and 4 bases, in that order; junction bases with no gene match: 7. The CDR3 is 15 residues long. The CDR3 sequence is CASSQGGGGLYEQYF. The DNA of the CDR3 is TGCGCCAGCAGCCAAGGGGGCGGGGGACTATACGAGCAGTACTTC.

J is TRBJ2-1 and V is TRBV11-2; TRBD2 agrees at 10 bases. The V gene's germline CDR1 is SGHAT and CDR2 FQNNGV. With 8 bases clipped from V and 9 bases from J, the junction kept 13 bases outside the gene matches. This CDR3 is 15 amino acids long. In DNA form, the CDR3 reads TGTGCCAGCTCTTATCTGCTAGCGGGAGAAGCTGAGCAGTTCTTC. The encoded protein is CASSYLLAGEAEQFF.

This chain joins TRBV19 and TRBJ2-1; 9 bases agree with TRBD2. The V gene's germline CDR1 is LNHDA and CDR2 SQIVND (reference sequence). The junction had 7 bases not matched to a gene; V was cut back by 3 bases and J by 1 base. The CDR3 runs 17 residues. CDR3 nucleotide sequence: TGTGCCAGTAGTATTGAAGCGGGGGGTGCTTCCTACAATGAGCAGTTCTTC. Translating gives CASSIEAGGASYNEQFF.

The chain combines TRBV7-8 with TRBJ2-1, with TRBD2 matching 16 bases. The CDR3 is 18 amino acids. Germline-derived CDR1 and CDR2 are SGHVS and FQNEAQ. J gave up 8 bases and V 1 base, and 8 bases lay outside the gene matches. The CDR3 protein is CASSLVGGLAGGHYEQFF. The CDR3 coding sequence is TGTGCCAGCAGCTTAGTCGGGGGACTAGCGGGAGGGCATTATGAGCAGTTCTTC. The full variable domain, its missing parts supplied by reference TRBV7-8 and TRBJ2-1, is GAGVSQSPRYKVAKRGQDVALRCDPISGHVSLFWYQQALGQGPEFLTYFQNEAQLDKSGLPSDRFFAERPEGSVSTLKIQRTQQEDSAVYLCASSLVGGLAGGHYEQFFGPGTRLTVL.

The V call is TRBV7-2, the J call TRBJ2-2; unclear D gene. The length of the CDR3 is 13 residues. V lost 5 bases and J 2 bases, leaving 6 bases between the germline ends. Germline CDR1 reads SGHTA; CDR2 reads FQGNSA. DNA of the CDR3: TGTGCCAGCAGCGTCAGTAACACCGGGGAGCTGTTTTTT. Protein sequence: CASSVSNTGELFF.

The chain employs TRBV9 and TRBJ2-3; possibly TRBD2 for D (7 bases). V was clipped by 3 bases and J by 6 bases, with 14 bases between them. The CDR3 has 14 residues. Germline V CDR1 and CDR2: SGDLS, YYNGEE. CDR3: CASSATGGPDTQYF. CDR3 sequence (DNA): TGTGCCAGCAGCGCCACCGGGGGGCCCGATACGCAGTATTTT.

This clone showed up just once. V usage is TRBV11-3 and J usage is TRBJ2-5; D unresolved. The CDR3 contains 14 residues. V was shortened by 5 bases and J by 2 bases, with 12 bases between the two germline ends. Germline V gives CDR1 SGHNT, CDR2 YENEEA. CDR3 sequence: CASSPRGQQETQYF. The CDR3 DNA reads TGTGCCAGCAGCCCCCGCGGTCAGCAAGAGACCCAGTACTTC.

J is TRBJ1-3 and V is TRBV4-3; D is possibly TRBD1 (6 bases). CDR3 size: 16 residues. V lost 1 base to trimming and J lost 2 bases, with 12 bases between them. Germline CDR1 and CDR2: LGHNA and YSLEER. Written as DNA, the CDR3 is TGCGCCAGCAGCCAAGGGGGGCCGGGGACTGGAAACACCATATATTTT. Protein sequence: CASSQGGPGTGNTIYF.

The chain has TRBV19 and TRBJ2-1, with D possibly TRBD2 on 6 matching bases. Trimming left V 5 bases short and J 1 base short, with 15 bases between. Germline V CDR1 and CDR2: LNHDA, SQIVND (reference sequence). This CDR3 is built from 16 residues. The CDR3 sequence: CASSALLGGSYNEQFF. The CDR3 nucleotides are TGTGCCAGTAGTGCCCTATTGGGGGGATCCTACAATGAGCAGTTCTTC. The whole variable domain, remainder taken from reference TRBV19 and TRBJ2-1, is DGGITQSPKYLFRKEGQNVTLSCEQNLNHDAMYWYRQDPGQGLRLIYYSQIVNDFQKGDIAEGYSVSREKKESFPLTVTSAQKNPTAFYLCASSALLGGSYNEQFFGPGTRLTVL.

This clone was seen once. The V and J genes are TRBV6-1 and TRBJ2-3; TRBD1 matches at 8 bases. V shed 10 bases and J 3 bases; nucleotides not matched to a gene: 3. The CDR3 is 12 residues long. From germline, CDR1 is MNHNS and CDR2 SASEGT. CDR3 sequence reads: CANRQGTDTQYF. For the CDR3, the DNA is TGTGCCAACCGACAGGGGACAGATACGCAGTATTTT.

The CDR3 DNA is TGTGCCAGCAGCTCCCCCTGGGATAGCGGGAGTATTAGCACAGATACGCAGTATTTT. Its protein product is CASSSPWDSGSISTDTQYF. The chain employs TRBV27 and TRBJ2-3; 9 nucleotides align to TRBD2. CDR3 length equals 19 residues. Trimming took 6 bases from V and 0 from J; bases not matched to a gene: 16. Germline CDR1 and CDR2: MNHEY and SMNVEV (reference sequence).

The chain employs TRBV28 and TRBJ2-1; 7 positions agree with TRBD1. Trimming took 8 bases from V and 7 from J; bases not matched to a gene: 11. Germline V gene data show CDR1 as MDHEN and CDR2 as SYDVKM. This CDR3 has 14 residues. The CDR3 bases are TGTGCCAGCCGGTTTGGGGACAGTGGAAATGAGCAGTTCTTC. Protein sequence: CASRFGDSGNEQFF.

DNA of the CDR3: TGTGCCAGCAGCACCGGACAGGGGGGCGACACTGAAGCTTTCTTT. This translates into CASSTGQGGDTEAFF. V usage is TRBV7-3 and J usage is TRBJ1-1, with 10 bases matching TRBD1. Trimming cost V 5 bases and J 3 bases; bases outside gene matches: 6. Per germline, CDR1 SGHTA and CDR2 FQGTGA. The CDR3 is made up of 15 amino acids.

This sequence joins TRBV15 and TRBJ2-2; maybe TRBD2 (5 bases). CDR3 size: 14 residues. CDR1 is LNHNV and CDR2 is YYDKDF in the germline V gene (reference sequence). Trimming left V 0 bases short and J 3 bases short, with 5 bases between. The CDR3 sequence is CATSRERDTGELFF. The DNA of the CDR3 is TGTGCCACCAGCAGAGAGAGGGACACCGGGGAGCTGTTTTTT.

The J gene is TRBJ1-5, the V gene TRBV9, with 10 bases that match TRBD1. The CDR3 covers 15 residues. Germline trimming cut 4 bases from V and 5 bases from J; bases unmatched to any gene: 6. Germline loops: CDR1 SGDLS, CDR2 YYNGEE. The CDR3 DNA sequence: TGTGCCAGCAGCCCAGATGGACAGGGGGATCAGCCCCAGCATTTT. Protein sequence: CASSPDGQGDQPQHF.

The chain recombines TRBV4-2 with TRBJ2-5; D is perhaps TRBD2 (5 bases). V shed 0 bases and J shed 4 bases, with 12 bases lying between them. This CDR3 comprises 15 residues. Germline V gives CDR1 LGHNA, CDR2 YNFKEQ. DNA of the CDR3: TGTGCCAGCAGCCAAGAACAGCTAGCAATAGAGACCCAGTACTTC. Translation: CASSQEQLAIETQYF.

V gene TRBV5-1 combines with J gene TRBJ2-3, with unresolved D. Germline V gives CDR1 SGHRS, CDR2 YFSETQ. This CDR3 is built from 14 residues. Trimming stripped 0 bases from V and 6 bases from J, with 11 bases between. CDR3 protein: CASSLGLQVDTQYF. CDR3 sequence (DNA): TGCGCCAGCAGCTTGGGGCTCCAAGTGGATACGCAGTATTTT.

CDR3 loop: CASSFTGPTEAFF. The CDR3 DNA sequence: TGCGCCAGCAGCTTCACAGGGCCCACTGAAGCTTTCTTT. The rearrangement links TRBV5-1 to TRBJ1-1, with D tentatively TRBD1 (6 bases). CDR3 length: 13 residues. The germline V gene encodes CDR1 SGHRS and CDR2 YFSETQ. V lost 2 bases to trimming and J lost 4 bases, with 9 bases between them.

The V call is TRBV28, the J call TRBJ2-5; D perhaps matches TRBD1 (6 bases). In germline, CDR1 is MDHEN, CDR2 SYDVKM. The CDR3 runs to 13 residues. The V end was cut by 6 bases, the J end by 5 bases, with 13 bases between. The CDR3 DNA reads TGTGCCAGCAGCCTCACAGGGATGGAGACCCAGTACTTC. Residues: CASSLTGMETQYF.

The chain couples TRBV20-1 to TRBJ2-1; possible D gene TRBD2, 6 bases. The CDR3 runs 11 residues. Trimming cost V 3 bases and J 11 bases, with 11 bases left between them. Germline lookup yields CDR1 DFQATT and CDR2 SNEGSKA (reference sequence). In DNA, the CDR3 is TGCAGTGCTAGGGACTACACACAGCAGTTCTTC. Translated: CSARDYTQQFF.

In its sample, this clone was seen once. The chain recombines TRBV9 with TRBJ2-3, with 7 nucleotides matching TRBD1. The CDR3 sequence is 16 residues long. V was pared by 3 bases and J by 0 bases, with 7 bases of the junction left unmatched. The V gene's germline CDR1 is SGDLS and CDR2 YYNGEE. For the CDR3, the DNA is TGTGCCAGCAGCGCCCGAGGGACAGTTAGCACAGATACGCAGTATTTT. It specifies CASSARGTVSTDTQYF.

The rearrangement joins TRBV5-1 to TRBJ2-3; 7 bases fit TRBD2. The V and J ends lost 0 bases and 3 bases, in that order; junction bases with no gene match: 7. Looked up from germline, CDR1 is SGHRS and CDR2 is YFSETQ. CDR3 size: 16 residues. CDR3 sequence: CASSLDGGRGTDTQYF. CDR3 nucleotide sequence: TGCGCCAGCAGCTTGGACGGCGGGAGAGGGACAGATACGCAGTATTTT.

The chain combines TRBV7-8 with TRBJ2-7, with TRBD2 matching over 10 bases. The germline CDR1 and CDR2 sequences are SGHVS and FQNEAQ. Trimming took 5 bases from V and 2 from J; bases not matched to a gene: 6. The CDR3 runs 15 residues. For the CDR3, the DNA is TGTGCCAGCAGCCCCCTAGCGGGGGATACCTACGAGCAGTACTTC. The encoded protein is CASSPLAGDTYEQYF.

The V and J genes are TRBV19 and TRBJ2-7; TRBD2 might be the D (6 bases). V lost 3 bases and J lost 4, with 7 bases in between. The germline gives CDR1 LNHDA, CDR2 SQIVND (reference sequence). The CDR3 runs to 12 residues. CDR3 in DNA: TGTGCCAGTAGTATCGGAGGGTACGAGCAGTACTTC. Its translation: CASSIGGYEQYF. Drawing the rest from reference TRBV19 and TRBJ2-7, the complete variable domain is DGGITQSPKYLFRKEGQNVTLSCEQNLNHDAMYWYRQDPGQGLRLIYYSQIVNDFQKGDIAEGYSVSREKKESFPLTVTSAQKNPTAFYLCASSIGGYEQYFGPGTRLTVT.

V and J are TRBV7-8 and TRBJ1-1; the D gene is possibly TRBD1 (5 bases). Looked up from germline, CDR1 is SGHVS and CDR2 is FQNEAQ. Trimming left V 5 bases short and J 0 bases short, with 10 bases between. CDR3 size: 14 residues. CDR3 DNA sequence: TGTGCCAGCAGCCCAAGACAGTTGAACACTGAAGCTTTCTTT. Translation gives CASSPRQLNTEAFF.

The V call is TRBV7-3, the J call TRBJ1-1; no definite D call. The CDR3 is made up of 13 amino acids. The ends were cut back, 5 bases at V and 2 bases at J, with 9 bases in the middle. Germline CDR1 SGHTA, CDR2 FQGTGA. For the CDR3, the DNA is TGTGCCAGCAGCGCCACTGATAACACTGAAGCTTTCTTT. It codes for CASSATDNTEAFF.

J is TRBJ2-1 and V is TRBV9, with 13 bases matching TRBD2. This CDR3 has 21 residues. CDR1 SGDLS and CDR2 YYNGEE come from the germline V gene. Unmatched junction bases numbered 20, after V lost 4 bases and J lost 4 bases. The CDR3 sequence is CASSSRVPGLAGPRSYNEQFF. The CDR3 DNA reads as TGTGCCAGCAGCTCCAGAGTTCCGGGACTAGCGGGGCCAAGATCTTACAATGAGCAGTTCTTC.